Sequencing of this T cell receptor beta chain was carried out in a study of PD-L1 blockade in urothelial cancer. As for the study in general: Patients previously received 0 to 3 chemotherapy regimens.

Time point noted: peripheral blood 6 weeks after treatment start. Sample numbers ranged from 1 to 8 per patient, encompassing pretreatment and on-treatment collections. Study results and limitations: Improved survival was predicted by pretreatment blood TCR clonality below the median.

TCRdb's copy holds only in-frame clones and misses some; the assay was immunoSEQ multiplex PCR. The sample records roughly 120,000 clones, around 93% being singletons. For this clone: Its antigen is currently unknown.

The receptor's source is a man aged 55 to 70 with urothelial cancer. The sequenced sample was PBMCs, obtained around atezolizumab (anti-PD-L1) treatment.

This chain's CDR3 is CASSLGQGLGYTF. Here the CDR3 DNA reads TGCGCCAGCAGCTTAGGGCAGGGCTTGGGCTACACCTTC. This chain uses TRBV5-1 with TRBJ1-2; D may be TRBD1 (5 bases). The CDR3 is made up of 13 amino acids. Germline loops: CDR1 SGHRS, CDR2 YFSETQ. Trimming removed 2 bases at V and 8 bases at J, with 13 bases between.